What follows are 6 T cell receptor beta chains derived from one specimen sequenced in a study of Ad26.COV2.S vaccination and SARS-CoV-2 variants (dated by TCRdb to the early 2020s). Interpreted using the paper, the time point label stands for: individuals recovered from natural SARS-CoV-2 infection. Library preparation was by the immunoSEQ multiplex PCR assay. This immuneACCESS table, as held by TCRdb, lists in-frame sequences with V and J called but not all clones. Of the missing ones, under half trace to an unresolved V gene in checked studies; the others have no known cause. Across this sample there are 180,000 or so clones, with around 85% seen only once. In total, the top ten clones hold 5% to 6.5% of the sample. This material consisted of peripheral blood, taken after recovery from COVID-19. The source is a human donor who had recovered from COVID-19.

The V call is TRBV28, the J call TRBJ2-3; D call uncertain. The ends were cut back, 3 bases at V and 11 bases at J, with 15 bases in the middle. The CDR3 is made up of 13 amino acids. Germline CDR1 and CDR2: MDHEN and SYDVKM. CDR3 DNA: TGTGCCAGCAGTTTCAGTGCACGGATCGGGCAGTATTTT. Its translation: CASSFSARIGQYF.

The rearrangement uses TRBV6-5 and TRBJ1-3; D perhaps matches TRBD1 (6 bases). This CDR3 comprises 15 residues. Germline V lookup: CDR1 MNHEY, CDR2 SVGAGI. Trimming stripped 6 bases from V and 0 bases from J, with 12 bases between. CDR3 in amino acids: CASSALDSSGNTIYF. The CDR3 DNA is TGTGCCAGCAGCGCCCTGGACAGCTCTGGAAACACCATATATTTT.

The gene calls are TRBV7-6 and TRBJ1-6; D might be TRBD1 (6 bases). Germline CDR1 is SGHVS and CDR2 is FNYEAQ. CDR3 size: 16 residues. V lost 0 bases and J lost 8, with 14 bases in between. CDR3 bases: TGTGCCAGCAGCTTAGCACTGGAGGGGGTACATTCACCCCTCCACTTT. Translated, it gives CASSLALEGVHSPLHF.

The chain combines TRBV6-5 with TRBJ2-3; 7 positions match TRBD2. CDR3 length: 15 residues. The germline V gene has CDR1 MNHEY and CDR2 SVGAGI. Trimming cost V 6 bases and J 4 bases; bases outside gene matches: 10. The chain's CDR3 is CASSPLGGGSDTQYF. CDR3 DNA sequence: TGTGCCAGCAGCCCCCTCGGCGGGGGTTCAGATACGCAGTATTTT.

This chain joins TRBV30 and TRBJ1-1; 11 bases line up with TRBD1. V lost 3 bases to trimming and J lost 5 bases; unmatched junction nucleotides: 2. The length of the CDR3 is 13 residues. The germline gives CDR1 GTSNPN, CDR2 SVGIG (reference sequence). The CDR3 is CAWRDRGRTEAFF. The CDR3 nucleotides read TGTGCCTGGAGGGACAGGGGGCGAACTGAAGCTTTCTTT.

The gene calls are TRBV3-1 (or the pseudogene TRBV3-2) and TRBJ2-3; D gene unclear. The germline gives CDR1 LGHDT, CDR2 YNNKEL (reference sequence). The CDR3 sequence is 12 residues long. Trimming took off 1 base at V and 11 bases at J, with 10 bases between the two ends. The CDR3 sequence is CASSQVESKQYF. In DNA, the CDR3 is TGTGCCAGCAGCCAAGTCGAAAGTAAGCAGTATTTT.